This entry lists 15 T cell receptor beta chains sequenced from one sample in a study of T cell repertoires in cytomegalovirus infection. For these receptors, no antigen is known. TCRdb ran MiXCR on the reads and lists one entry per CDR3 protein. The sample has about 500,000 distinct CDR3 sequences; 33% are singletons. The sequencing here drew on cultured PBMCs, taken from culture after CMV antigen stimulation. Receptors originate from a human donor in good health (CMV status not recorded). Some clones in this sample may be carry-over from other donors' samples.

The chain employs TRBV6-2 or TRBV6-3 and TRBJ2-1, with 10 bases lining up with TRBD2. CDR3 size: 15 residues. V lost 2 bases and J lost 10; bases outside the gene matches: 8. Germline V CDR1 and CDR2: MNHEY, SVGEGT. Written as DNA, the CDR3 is TGTGCCAGCAGTTACGCAATAGCGGGAGGTGGGGAGCAGTTCTTC. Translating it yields CASSYAIAGGGEQFF.

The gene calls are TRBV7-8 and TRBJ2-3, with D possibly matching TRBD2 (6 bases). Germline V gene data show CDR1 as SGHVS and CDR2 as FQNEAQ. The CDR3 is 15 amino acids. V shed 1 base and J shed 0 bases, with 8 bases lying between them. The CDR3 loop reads CASSLGGLSTDTQYF. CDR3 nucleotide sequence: TGTGCCAGCAGCTTAGGGGGACTGAGCACAGATACGCAGTATTTT.

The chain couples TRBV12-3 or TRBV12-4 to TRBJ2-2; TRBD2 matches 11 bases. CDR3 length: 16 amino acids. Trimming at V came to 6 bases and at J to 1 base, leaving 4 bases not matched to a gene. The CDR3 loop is CASSKGLAVNTGELFF. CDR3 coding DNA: TGTGCCAGCAGCAAGGGACTAGCGGTGAACACCGGGGAGCTGTTTTTT.

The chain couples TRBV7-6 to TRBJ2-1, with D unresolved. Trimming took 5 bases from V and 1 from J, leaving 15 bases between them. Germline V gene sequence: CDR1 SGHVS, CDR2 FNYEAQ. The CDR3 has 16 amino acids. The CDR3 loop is CASSPSVGSSYNEQFF. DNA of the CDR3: TGTGCCAGCAGCCCCTCCGTGGGAAGTTCCTACAATGAGCAGTTCTTC. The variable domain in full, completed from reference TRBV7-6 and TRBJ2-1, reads GAGVSQSPRYKVTKRGQDVALRCDPISGHVSLYWYRQALGQGPEFLTYFNYEAQQDKSGLPNDRFSAERPEGSISTLTIQRTEQRDSAMYRCASSPSVGSSYNEQFFGPGTRLTVL.

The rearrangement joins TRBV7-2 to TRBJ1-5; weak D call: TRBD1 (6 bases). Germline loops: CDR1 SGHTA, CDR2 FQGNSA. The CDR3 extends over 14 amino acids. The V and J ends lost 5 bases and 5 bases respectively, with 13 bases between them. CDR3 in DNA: TGTGCCAGCAGCCGAGACAGGACGGATCAGCCCCAGCATTTT. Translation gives CASSRDRTDQPQHF. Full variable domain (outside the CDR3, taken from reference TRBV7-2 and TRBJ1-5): GAGVSQSPSNKVTEKGKDVELRCDPISGHTALYWYRQSLGQGLEFLIYFQGNSAPDKSGLPSDRFSAERTGGSVSTLTIQRTQQEDSAVYLCASSRDRTDQPQHFGDGTRLSIL.

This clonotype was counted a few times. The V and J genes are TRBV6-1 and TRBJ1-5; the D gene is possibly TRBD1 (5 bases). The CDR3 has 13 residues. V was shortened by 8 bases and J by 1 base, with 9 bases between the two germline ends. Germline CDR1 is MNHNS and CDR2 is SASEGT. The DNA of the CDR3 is TGTGCCAGCCGCTGGGGGAGCAATCAGCCCCAGCATTTT. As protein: CASRWGSNQPQHF.

The CDR3 DNA reads TGTGCCAGCAGCCCGCAGGGGGGGCACACTGAAGCTTTCTTT. Its protein is CASSPQGGHTEAFF. This chain uses TRBV7-9 with TRBJ1-1; 7 nucleotides agree with TRBD1. Germline values: CDR1 SEHNR, CDR2 FQNEAQ (reference sequence). The CDR3 is made up of 14 amino acids. After removal of 5 bases from V and 3 bases from J, the junction contained 6 bases not matched to a gene.

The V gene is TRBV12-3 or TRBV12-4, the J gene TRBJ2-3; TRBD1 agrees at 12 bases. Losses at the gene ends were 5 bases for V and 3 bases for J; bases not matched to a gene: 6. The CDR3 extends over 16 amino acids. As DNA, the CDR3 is TGTGCCAGCAGTAAAGTGGGACAGGGGGCGACAGATACGCAGTATTTT. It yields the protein CASSKVGQGATDTQYF.

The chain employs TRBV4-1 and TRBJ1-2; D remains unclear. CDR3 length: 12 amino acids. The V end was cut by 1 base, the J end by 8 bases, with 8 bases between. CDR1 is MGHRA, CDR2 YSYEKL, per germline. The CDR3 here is CASSQAGRGYTF. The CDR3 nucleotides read TGCGCCAGCAGCCAAGCGGGGAGGGGCTACACCTTC.

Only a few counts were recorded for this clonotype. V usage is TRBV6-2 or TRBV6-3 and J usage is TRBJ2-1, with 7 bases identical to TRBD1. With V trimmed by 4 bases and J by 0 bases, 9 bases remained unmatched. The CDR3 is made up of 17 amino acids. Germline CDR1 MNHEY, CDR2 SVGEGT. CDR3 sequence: CASSSQQGISSYNEQFF. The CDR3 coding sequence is TGTGCCAGCAGTTCTCAACAGGGGATCAGCTCCTACAATGAGCAGTTCTTC.

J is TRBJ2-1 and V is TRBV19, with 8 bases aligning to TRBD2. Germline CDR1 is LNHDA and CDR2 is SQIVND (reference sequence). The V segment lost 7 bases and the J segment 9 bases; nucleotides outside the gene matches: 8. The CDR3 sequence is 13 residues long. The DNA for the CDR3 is TGTGCCAGTATGGCGGGAGGCTTTGGTGAGCAGTTCTTC. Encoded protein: CASMAGGFGEQFF.

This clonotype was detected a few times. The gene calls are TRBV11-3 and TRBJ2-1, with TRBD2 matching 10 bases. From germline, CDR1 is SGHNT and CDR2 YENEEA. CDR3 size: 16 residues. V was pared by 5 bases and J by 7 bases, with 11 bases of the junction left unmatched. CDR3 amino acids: CASSADGGTSANEQFF. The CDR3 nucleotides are TGTGCCAGCAGCGCCGATGGAGGGACTAGCGCGAATGAGCAGTTCTTC.

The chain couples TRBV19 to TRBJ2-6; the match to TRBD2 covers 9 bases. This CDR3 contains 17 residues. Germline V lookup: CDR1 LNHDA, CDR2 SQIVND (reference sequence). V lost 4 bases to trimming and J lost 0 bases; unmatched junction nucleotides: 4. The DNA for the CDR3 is TGTGCCAGTAGTACAATAGCGGGGGTCTCTGGGGCCAACGTCCTGACTTTC. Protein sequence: CASSTIAGVSGANVLTF. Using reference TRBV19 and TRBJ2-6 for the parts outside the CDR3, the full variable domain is DGGITQSPKYLFRKEGQNVTLSCEQNLNHDAMYWYRQDPGQGLRLIYYSQIVNDFQKGDIAEGYSVSREKKESFPLTVTSAQKNPTAFYLCASSTIAGVSGANVLTFGAGSRLTVL.

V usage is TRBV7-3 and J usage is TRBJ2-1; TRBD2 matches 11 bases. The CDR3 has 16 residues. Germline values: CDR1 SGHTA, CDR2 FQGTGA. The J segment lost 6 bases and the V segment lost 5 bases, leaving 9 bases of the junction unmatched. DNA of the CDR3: TGTGCCAGCAGCAGGAGTAGCGGGAGGGGAGGCAATGAGCAGTTCTTC. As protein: CASSRSSGRGGNEQFF.

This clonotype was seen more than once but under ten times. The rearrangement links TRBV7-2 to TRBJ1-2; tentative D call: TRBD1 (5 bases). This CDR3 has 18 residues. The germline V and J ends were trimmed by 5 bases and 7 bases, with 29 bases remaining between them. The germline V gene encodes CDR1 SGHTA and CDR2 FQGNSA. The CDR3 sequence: CASSAPSKGPGGTIGYTF. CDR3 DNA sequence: TGTGCCAGCAGCGCCCCTAGCAAGGGGCCGGGTGGGACTATTGGCTACACCTTC.